This TCR beta chain is drawn from a study of radiation and T cells in renal cell carcinoma. Study details: Nephrectomy followed 15 Gy stereotactic body radiation by 4 weeks.

Looked up from germline, CDR1 is SGHNT and CDR2 is YYREEE (reference sequence). Trimming took 2 bases from V and 8 from J; bases not matched to a gene: 6. The CDR3 spans 13 residues. Time point described: baseline pretreatment blood. The treatment was: 15 Gy SBRT to primary tumor, nephrectomy 4 weeks later. Serial blood draws occurred at baseline and 2 and 4 weeks post-SBRT. General study results and limits: Baseline intratumoral clonotype presence is unknown without pretreatment biopsies.

Sequencing was performed with immunoSEQ multiplex PCR; in TCRdb, only in-frame clones are kept and a portion is missing. Of roughly 150,000 clones in the sample, 88% were seen once. This clone was seen only once. Its antigen remains unknown. The TCR comes from a woman in her 70s with renal cell carcinoma. The sample was blood, taken from a patient whose treatment included radiotherapy and nephrectomy. The chain combines TRBV5-4 with TRBJ1-2, with 7 bases that match TRBD1. CDR3 residues: CASSLQGPGGYTF. In DNA, the CDR3 is TGTGCCAGCAGCTTACAGGGGCCCGGCGGCTACACCTTC.